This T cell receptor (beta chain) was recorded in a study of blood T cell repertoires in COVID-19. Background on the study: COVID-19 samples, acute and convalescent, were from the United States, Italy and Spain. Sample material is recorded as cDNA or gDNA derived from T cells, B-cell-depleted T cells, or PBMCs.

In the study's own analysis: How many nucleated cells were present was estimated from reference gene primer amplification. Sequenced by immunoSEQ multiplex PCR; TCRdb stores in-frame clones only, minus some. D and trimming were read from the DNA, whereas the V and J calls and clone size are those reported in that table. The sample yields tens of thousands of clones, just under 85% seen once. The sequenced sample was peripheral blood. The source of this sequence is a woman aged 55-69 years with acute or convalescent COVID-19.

DNA of the CDR3: TGTGCCAGCAGTTTACGCAGAGGTAGCACTGAAGCTTTCTTT. Encoded protein: CASSLRRGSTEAFF. This chain joins TRBV27 and TRBJ1-1, with unresolved D. V shed 2 bases and J shed 4 bases, with 11 bases lying between them. This CDR3 is 14 amino acids long. Germline V lookup: CDR1 MNHEY, CDR2 SMNVEV (reference sequence).